A single sample is the source of the 8 T cell receptor beta chains below, sequenced in a study of T cell responses to AZD1222 COVID-19 vaccine. Some clones are missing from TCRdb's copy, which holds only in-frame ones; the method was immunoSEQ multiplex PCR. The sample contains fewer than 120,000 clones, about 87% of which appear only once. The input for sequencing was peripheral blood, taken on day 0 of AZD1222 vaccination. These receptors came from an adult in good health.

In this sample, this clone turned up once. The chain couples TRBV3-1 (or the pseudogene TRBV3-2) to TRBJ1-1, with 9 nucleotides matching TRBD1. Germline V gene lookup returns CDR1 LGHDT and CDR2 YNNKEL (reference sequence). The CDR3 covers 16 residues. The V segment lost 4 bases and the J segment 0 bases; nucleotides outside the gene matches: 6. Here the CDR3 reads CASSPRTGVMNTEAFF. The CDR3 region has the DNA TGTGCCAGCAGCCCTAGGACAGGGGTTATGAACACTGAAGCTTTCTTT.

The V gene is TRBV5-6, the J gene TRBJ1-5; no definite D call. Looked up from germline, CDR1 is SGHDT and CDR2 is YYEEEE. Trimming took 1 base from V and 1 from J, leaving 6 bases between them. The CDR3 is 14 residues long. This chain's CDR3 is CASSLLNSNQPQHF. CDR3 nucleotides: TGTGCCAGCAGCTTGCTCAACAGCAATCAGCCCCAGCATTTT.

This clone was seen once. This chain links TRBV9 with TRBJ1-3; D ambiguous. Trimming stripped 0 bases from V and 0 bases from J, with 7 bases between. This CDR3 spans 15 amino acids. Germline lookup yields CDR1 SGDLS and CDR2 YYNGEE. This CDR3 is CASSVERGSGNTIYF. The CDR3 DNA follows: TGTGCCAGCAGCGTAGAACGGGGCTCTGGAAACACCATATATTTT.

V is TRBV7-9 and J is TRBJ1-2, with TRBD1 matching 7 bases. Trimming removed 1 base from V and 4 bases from J; junction bases left unmatched: 3. The germline CDR1 and CDR2 sequences are SEHNR and FQNEAQ (reference sequence). This CDR3 is built from 14 residues. CDR3 sequence (DNA): TGTGCCAGCAGCTTAGAGGGACAGTTCTATGGCTACACCTTC. This gives the protein CASSLEGQFYGYTF.

The CDR3 here is CASSLLGGPTEAFF. CDR3 DNA sequence: TGCGCCAGCAGCTTGTTGGGGGGCCCCACTGAAGCTTTCTTT. This sequence joins TRBV5-1 and TRBJ1-1; perhaps TRBD1 as D (6 bases). This CDR3 is 14 amino acids long. Trimming took off 1 base at V and 4 bases at J, with 11 bases between the two ends. Germline CDR1 and CDR2: SGHRS and YFSETQ.

The V call is TRBV29-1, the J call TRBJ1-4; D gene uncertain. The germline V gene encodes CDR1 SQVTM and CDR2 ANQGSEA. CDR3 size: 12 residues. Between the trimmed V and J ends, which lost 5 bases and 8 bases, there was a span of 12 bases. The CDR3 bases are TGCAGCGTTACGGTCCCTGGGGAAAAACTGTTTTTT. Translating it yields CSVTVPGEKLFF.

This clone came up a few times. This rearrangement joins TRBV4-1 to TRBJ1-6; TRBD1 might be the D (6 bases). This CDR3 spans 17 amino acids. In germline, CDR1 is MGHRA, CDR2 YSYEKL. Trimming stripped 0 bases from V and 6 bases from J, with 15 bases between. CDR3 bases: TGCGCCAGCAGCCAAGATTGGGGGGCGTCACTTAATTCACCCCTCCACTTT. Its protein is CASSQDWGASLNSPLHF.

The CDR3 loop reads CASAGTALEAFF. The CDR3 bases are TGCGCCAGCGCAGGGACAGCACTTGAAGCTTTCTTT. The V and J genes are TRBV10-2 and TRBJ1-1; 7 bases fit TRBD1. Germline V gene sequence: CDR1 WSHSY, CDR2 SAAADI. The CDR3 totals 12 residues. The J segment lost 7 bases and the V segment lost 8 bases, leaving 7 bases of the junction unmatched.